This TCR beta chain originates from a study of CD8 T cells in Susac syndrome. cDNA came from around 0.54 to 1 ug RNA primed by random hexamers. TCRdb reprocessed the immunoSEQ multiplex PCR reads with MiXCR, giving one entry per CDR3 protein. The data show 120,000 or so distinct CDR3 sequences, around 94% seen once. The authors negatively isolated CD8+ and CD4+ T cells and FACS-enriched TEMRA cells. CDR1 and CDR2 (germline): MGHRA, YSYEKL. The CDR3 sequence is 15 residues long. The J segment lost 5 bases and the V segment lost 0 bases, leaving 4 bases of the junction unmatched. This sequence was found in a human donor with Susac syndrome. The V and J genes are TRBV4-1 and TRBJ2-3; TRBD2 matches 8 bases. Sequencing used CD8+ T cells from PBMCs. CDR3 DNA: TGCGCCAGCAGCCAAGATGTCGGGGGGGGAGATACGCAGTATTTT. Translating it yields CASSQDVGGGDTQYF.